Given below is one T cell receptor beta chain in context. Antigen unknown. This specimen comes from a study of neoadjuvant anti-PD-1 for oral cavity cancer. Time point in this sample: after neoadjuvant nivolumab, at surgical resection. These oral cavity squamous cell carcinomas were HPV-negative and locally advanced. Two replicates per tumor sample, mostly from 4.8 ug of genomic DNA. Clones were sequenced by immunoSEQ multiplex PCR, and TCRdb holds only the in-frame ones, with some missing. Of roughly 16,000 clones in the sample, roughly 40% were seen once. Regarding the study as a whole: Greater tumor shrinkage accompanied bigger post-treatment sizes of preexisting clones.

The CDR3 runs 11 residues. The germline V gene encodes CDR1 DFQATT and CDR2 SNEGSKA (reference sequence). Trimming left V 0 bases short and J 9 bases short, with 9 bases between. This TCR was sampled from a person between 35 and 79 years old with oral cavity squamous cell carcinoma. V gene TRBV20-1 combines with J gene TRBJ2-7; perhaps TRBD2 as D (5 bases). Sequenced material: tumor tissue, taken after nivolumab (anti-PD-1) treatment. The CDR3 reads CSAREGRAQYF. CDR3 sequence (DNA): TGCAGTGCTAGAGAAGGGCGGGCGCAGTACTTC.